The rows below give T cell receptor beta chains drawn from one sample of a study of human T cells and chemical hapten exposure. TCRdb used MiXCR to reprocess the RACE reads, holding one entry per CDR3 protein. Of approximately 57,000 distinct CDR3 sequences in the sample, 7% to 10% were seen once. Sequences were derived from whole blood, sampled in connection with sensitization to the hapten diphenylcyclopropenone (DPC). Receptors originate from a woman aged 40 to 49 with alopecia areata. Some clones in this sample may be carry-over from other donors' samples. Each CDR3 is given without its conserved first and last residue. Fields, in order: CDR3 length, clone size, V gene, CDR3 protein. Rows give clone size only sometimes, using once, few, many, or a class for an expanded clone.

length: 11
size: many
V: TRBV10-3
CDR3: AVTGGYNNEQF

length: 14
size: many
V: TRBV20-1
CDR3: SARVLAASGANVLT

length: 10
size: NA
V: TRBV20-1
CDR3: SARGGDTEAF

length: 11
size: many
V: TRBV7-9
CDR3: ASSLEENTEAF

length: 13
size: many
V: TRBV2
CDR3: ASSPDRGSNQPQH

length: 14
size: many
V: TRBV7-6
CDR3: ASRFSLAGFPYEQY

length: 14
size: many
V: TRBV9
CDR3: ASSVGFGSGANVLT

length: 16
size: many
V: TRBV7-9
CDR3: ASSLGTTSGGPTDTQY

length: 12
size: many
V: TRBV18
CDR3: ASSPRDRDSPLH

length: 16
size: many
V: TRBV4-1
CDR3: ASSQESFVVSPSYEQY

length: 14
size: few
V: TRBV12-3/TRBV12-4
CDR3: ASSWGGTQINNEQF

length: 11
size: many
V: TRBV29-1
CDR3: SGGRLASETQY

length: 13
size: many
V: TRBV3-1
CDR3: ASSPRDGYTDTQY

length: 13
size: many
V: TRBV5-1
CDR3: ASSPELMEPYEQY

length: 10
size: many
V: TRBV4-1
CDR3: ASSHPGYTQY

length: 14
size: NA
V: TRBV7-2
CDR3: ASSLGAISAFYEQY

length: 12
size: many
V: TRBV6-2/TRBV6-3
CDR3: ASSLLGENTEAF

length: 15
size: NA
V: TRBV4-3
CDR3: ASSQELSGATDHEQF

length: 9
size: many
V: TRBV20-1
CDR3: SGGFQETQY

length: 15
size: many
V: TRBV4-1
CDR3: ASSQELAGAPPDTQY

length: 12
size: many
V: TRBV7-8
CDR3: ASSSDRFGNTIY

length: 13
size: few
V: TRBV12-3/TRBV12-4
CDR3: ASRGGQTRAGKLF

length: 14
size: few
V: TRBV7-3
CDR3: ASSLDVFSGRDGYT

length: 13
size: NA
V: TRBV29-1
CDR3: SVVLAPSSYNEQF

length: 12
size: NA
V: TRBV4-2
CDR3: ASSQGICGGTQY

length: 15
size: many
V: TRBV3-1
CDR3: ASSRGGLGQFLYEQY

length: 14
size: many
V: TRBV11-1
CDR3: ASSLVGQGVNTEAF

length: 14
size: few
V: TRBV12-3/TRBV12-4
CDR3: ASSLSLAARTDTQY

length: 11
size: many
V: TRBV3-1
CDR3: ASSQDRGTEAF

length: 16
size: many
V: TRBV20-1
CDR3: SASHIPPGDLAKNIQY

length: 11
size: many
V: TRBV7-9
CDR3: ASSLLPAGELF

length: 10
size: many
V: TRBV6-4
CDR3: ASSEGTGELF

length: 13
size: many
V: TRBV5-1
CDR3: ASSLLAGRADTQY

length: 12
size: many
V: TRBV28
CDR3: ASSYDRDTDTQY

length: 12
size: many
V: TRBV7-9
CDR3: ASSLERGNSPLH

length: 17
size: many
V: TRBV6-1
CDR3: ASSERNEGTGYSNQPQH

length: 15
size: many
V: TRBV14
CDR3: ASSQDWCQLSNQPQH

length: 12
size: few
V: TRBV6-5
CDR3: ASSTGTGVGEQY

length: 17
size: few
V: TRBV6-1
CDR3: ASSEARFSLGRAYNEQF

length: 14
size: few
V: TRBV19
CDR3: ASSIIPGTVKNIQY

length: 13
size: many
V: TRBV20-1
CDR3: SADQTGVGGYGYT

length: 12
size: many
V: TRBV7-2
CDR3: ASSLAVGGNEQF

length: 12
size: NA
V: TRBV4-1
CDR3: ASSLRDRGYEQY

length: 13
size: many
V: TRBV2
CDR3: ASTLNGQGLGPQH

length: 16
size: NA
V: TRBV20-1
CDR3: SARVSAGGPSSYNEQF

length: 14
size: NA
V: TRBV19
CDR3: ASSIGAADRTDTQY

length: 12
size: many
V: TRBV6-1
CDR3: ASSVYRSPYEQY

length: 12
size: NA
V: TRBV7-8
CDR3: ASRRSRGTDTQY

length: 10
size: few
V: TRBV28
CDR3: ASSNPQGEAF

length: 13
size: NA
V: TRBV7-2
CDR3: ASSTDSSSTDTQY

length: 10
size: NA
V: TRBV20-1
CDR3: SRGGGTDTQY

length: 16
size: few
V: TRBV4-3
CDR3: ASSQDWGPGQGAQPQH

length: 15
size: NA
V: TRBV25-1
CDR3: ASSELKGASGDNEQF

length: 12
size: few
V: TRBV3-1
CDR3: ASSQDRRDYGYT

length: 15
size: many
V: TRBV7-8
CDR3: ASSTRGVGDGTDTQY

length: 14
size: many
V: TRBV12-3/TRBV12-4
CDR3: ASTQQGTGNTDTQY

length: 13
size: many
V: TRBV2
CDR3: ASRSSWGNQETQY

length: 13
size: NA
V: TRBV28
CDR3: ASSGTGHLSGELF

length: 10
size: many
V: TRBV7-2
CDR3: ASSVPKYEQY

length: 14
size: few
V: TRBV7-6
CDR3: ASSLVSGGGTGELF